The rows below give T cell receptor beta chains drawn from one sample of a study of technical replicates of blood from several donors. Produced via immunoSEQ multiplex PCR; TCRdb's table is partial and in-frame only. This table holds some 84,000 clones, 90% to 95% found once. Sequencing was done on a sample of T cells isolated from PBMCs. Every receptor here comes from a human donor in good health. The CDR3 runs from the conserved cysteine through the conserved F or W. The order of the fields is clone size, CDR3 length, J gene, V gene, D gene, CDR3 protein, CDR3 DNA. D genes are given only for firm matches. Size tells how often a clone was seen (once, few, many) or the class of an expanded clone, and some rows leave it out.

- | 16 | TRBJ2-1 | TRBV7-3 | TRBD1 | CASSLVDREDYNEQFF | TGTGCCAGCAGCTTAGTGGACAGGGAAGATTACAATGAGCAGTTCTTC
- | 13 | TRBJ2-7 | TRBV19 | - | CASSIGTGPGQYF | TGTGCCAGTAGTATAGGGACTGGGCCGGGGCAGTACTTC
- | 15 | TRBJ2-3 | TRBV30 | TRBD2 | CAWSRVGLAGERGYF | TGTGCCTGGAGTCGGGTGGGACTAGCGGGAGAAAGAGGGTATTTT
once | 15 | TRBJ1-1 | TRBV19 | - | CASTPRTEKNTEAFF | TGTGCCAGTACCCCACGGACAGAGAAGAACACTGAAGCTTTCTTT
- | 16 | TRBJ2-3 | TRBV7-9 | TRBD2 | CASSSPSGRGTDTQYF | TGTGCCAGCAGCTCCCCTAGCGGGAGAGGCACAGATACGCAGTATTTT
few | 15 | TRBJ2-1 | TRBV15 | - | CATSREAGTYNEQFF | TGTGCCACCAGCAGAGAGGCAGGTACCTACAATGAGCAGTTCTTC
- | 13 | TRBJ2-7 | TRBV4-1 | - | CASSQDLVEEQYF | TGCGCCAGCAGCCAAGATCTAGTCGAGGAGCAGTACTTC
- | 15 | TRBJ1-1 | TRBV2 | - | CASIMEGTGNTEAFF | TGTGCCAGCATTATGGAAGGAACAGGGAACACTGAAGCTTTCTTT
- | 14 | TRBJ2-2 | TRBV9 | - | CASSVGGETGELFF | TGTGCCAGCAGCGTCGGGGGTGAGACCGGGGAGCTGTTTTTT
- | 16 | TRBJ1-4 | TRBV15 | TRBD1 | CATSSALTGESEKLFF | TGTGCCACCAGCAGTGCCCTCACAGGGGAGAGTGAAAAACTGTTTTTT
- | 17 | TRBJ1-4 | TRBV18 | - | CASSRDQRTATNEKLFF | TGTGCCAGCTCACGGGACCAGAGGACAGCAACTAATGAAAAACTGTTTTTT
- | 14 | TRBJ2-3 | TRBV27 | - | CASSLSRQTDTQYF | TGTGCCAGCAGTTTAAGTAGACAGACAGATACGCAGTATTTT
- | 15 | TRBJ2-7 | TRBV6-1 | TRBD2 | CASRLAGGPGYEQYF | TGTGCCAGCAGGCTAGCGGGAGGGCCGGGATACGAGCAGTACTTC
- | 14 | TRBJ2-3 | TRBV7-8 | - | CASSHGLASDTQYF | TGTGCCAGCAGCCACGGGCTAGCGTCAGATACGCAGTATTTT
- | 15 | TRBJ2-1 | TRBV4-1 | - | CASTLIGQGQGEQFF | TGCGCCAGCACCCTAATCGGGCAGGGGCAAGGTGAGCAGTTCTTC
- | 13 | TRBJ2-5 | TRBV11-2 | - | CASSPRGWKTQYF | TGTGCCAGCAGCCCGCGAGGGTGGAAGACCCAGTACTTC
- | 14 | TRBJ1-2 | TRBV4-3 | - | CASSQDTGNYGYTF | TGCGCCAGCAGCCAAGATACGGGGAACTATGGCTACACCTTC
- | 15 | TRBJ1-4 | TRBV5-1 | - | CASSRSTSTNEKLFF | TGCGCCAGCAGCCGGAGTACATCAACTAATGAAAAACTGTTTTTT
- | 11 | TRBJ1-2 | TRBV29-1 | - | CSATANYGYTF | TGCAGTGCAACAGCTAACTATGGCTACACCTTC
- | 13 | TRBJ1-1 | TRBV18 | TRBD1 | CASSRTGTGQAFF | TGTGCCAGCTCACGGACCGGGACAGGGCAGGCTTTCTTT